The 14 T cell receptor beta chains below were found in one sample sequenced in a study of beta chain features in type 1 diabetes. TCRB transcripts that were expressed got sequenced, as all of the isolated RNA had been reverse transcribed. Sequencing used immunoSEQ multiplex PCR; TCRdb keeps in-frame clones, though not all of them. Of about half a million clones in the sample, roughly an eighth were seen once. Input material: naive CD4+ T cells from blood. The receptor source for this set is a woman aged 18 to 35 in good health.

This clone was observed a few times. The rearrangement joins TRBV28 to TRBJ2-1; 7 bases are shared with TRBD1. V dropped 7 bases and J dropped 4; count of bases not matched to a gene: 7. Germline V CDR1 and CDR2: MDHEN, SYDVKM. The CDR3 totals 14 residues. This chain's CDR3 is CASTPGDRYNEQFF. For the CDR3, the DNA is TGTGCCAGCACCCCTGGGGACAGATACAATGAGCAGTTCTTC.

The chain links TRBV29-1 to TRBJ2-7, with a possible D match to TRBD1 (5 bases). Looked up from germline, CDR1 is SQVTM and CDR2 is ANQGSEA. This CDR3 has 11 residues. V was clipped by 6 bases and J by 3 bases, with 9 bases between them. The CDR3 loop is CSVLTVYEQYF. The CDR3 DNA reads TGCAGCGTATTGACAGTCTACGAGCAGTACTTC.

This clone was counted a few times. DNA of the CDR3: TGCGCCAGCAGCCTCACTAGCGGGAGGAACAATGAGCAGTTCTTC. Translating gives CASSLTSGRNNEQFF. V is TRBV4-3 and J is TRBJ2-1; the match to TRBD2 covers 12 bases. This CDR3 contains 15 residues. V shed 4 bases, J shed 5 bases, and the junction held 3 bases outside the gene matches. Germline V gene data show CDR1 as LGHNA and CDR2 as YSLEER.

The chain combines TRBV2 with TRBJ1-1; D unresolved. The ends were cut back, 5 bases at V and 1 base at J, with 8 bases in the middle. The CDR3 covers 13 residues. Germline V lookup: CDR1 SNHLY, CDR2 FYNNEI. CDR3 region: CASSFGRNTEAFF. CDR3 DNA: TGTGCCAGCAGTTTCGGGAGGAACACTGAAGCTTTCTTT.

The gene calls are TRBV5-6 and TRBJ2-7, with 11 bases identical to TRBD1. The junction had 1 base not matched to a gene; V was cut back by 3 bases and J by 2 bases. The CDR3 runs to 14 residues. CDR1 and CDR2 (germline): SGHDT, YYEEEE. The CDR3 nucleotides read TGTGCCAGCAGCTGGGACAGGGGGACCTACGAGCAGTACGTC. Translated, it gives CASSWDRGTYEQYV.

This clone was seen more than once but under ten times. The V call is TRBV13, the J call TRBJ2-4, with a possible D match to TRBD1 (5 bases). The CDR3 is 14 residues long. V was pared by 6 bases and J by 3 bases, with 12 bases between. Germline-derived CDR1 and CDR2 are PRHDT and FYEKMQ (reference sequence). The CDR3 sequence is CASSTGAGKNIQYF. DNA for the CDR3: TGTGCCAGCAGTACAGGAGCTGGCAAAAACATTCAGTACTTC. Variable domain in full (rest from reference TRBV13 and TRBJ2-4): AAGVIQSPRHLIKEKRETATLKCYPIPRHDTVYWYQQGPGQDPQFLISFYEKMQSDKGSIPDRFSAQQFSDYHSELNMSSLELGDSALYFCASSTGAGKNIQYFGAGTRLSVL.

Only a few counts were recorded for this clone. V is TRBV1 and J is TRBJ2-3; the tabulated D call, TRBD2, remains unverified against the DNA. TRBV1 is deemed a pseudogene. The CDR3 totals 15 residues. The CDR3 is CTSSAGTSGTDTQYF. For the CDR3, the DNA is TGCACCAGCAGCGCAGGGACTAGCGGCACAGATACGCAGTATTTT.

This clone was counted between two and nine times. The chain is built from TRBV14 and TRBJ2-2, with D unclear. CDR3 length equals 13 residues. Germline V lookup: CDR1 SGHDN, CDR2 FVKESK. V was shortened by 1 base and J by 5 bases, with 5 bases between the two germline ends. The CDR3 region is CASSQGWTGELFF. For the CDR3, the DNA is TGTGCCAGCAGCCAAGGGTGGACCGGGGAGCTGTTTTTT.

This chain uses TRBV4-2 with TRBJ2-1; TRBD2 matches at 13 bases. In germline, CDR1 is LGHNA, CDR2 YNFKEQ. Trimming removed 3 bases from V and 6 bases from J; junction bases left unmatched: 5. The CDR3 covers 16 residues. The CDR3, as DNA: TGTGCCAGCAGCCATCCGACTAGCGGGGGGTTCAATGAGCAGTTCTTC. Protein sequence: CASSHPTSGGFNEQFF.

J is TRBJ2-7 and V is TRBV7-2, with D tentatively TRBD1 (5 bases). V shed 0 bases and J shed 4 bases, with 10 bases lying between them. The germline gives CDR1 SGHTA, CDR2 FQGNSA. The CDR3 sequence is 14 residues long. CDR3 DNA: TGTGCCAGCAGCTTAGCAGGGGTAGGATACGAGCAGTACTTC. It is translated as CASSLAGVGYEQYF. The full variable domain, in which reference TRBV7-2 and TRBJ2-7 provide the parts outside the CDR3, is GAGVSQSPSNKVTEKGKDVELRCDPISGHTALYWYRQSLGQGLEFLIYFQGNSAPDKSGLPSDRFSAERTGGSVSTLTIQRTQQEDSAVYLCASSLAGVGYEQYFGPGTRLTVT.

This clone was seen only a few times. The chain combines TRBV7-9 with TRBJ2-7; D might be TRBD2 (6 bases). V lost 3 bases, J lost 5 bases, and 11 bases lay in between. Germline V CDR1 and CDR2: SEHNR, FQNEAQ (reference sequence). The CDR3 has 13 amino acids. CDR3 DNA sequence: TGTGCCAGCAGCTTCGGAGGGTTGGACGAGCAGTACTTC. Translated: CASSFGGLDEQYF.

CDR3 coding DNA: TGCAGCGTTTCCGACAGGGGAGGAAACACCATATATTTT. Protein sequence: CSVSDRGGNTIYF. This chain links TRBV29-1 with TRBJ1-3; TRBD1 agrees at 8 bases. Germline-derived CDR1 and CDR2 are SQVTM and ANQGSEA. The CDR3 consists of 13 residues. V lost 5 bases, J lost 4 bases, and 4 bases stayed unmatched. Full variable domain (missing parts from reference TRBV29-1 and TRBJ1-3): SAVISQKPSRDICQRGTSLTIQCQVDSQVTMMFWYRQQPGQSLTLIATANQGSEATYESGFVIDKFPISRPNLTFSTLTVSNMSPEDSSIYLCSVSDRGGNTIYFGEGSWLTVV.

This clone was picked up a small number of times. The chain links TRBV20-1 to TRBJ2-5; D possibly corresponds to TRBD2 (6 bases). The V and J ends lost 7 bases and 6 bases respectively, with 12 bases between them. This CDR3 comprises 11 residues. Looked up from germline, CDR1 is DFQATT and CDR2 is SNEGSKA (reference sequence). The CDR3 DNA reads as TGCAGTGTCGGGAGTCCCCAGACCCAGTACTTC. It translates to CSVGSPQTQYF.

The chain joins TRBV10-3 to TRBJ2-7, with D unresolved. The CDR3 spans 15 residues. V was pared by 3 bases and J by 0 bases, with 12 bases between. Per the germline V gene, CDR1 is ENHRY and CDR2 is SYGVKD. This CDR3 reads CAISETATSSYEQYF. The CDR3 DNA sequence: TGTGCCATCAGTGAAACAGCTACCAGCTCCTACGAGCAGTACTTC.